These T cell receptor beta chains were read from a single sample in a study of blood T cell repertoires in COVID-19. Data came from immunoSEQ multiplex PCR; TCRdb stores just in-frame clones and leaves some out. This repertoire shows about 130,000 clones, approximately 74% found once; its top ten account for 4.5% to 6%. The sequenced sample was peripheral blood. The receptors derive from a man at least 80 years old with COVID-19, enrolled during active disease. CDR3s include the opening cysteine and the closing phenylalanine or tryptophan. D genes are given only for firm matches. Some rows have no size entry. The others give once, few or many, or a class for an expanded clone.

DNA: TGTGCCAGCAGTGTCAGAGGGAACATAGGAAACACCATATATTTT
CDR3: CASSVRGNIGNTIYF
D: .
V: TRBV2
size: .
J: TRBJ1-3

DNA: TGTGCCAGCAGTGACAGGGGGAAGTACGAGCAGTACTTC
CDR3: CASSDRGKYEQYF
D: TRBD1
V: TRBV6-1
size: .
J: TRBJ2-7

DNA: TGTGCCAGCAGTCCCACTAGTACCCAAGAGACCCAGTACTTC
CDR3: CASSPTSTQETQYF
D: .
V: TRBV2
size: .
J: TRBJ2-5

DNA: TGTGCCATCAGTGAGTCTCCGGGAGGGGCCTACAATGAGCAGTTCTTC
CDR3: CAISESPGGAYNEQFF
D: TRBD2
V: TRBV10-3
size: few
J: TRBJ2-1

DNA: TGTGCCAGCAGCGCCCAGGGGTCCGGCAATCAGCCCCAGCATTTT
CDR3: CASSAQGSGNQPQHF
D: .
V: TRBV7-2
size: once
J: TRBJ1-5

DNA: TGTGCCAGCAGTCCCCTGAACGCAGGGGAGGAGACCCAGTACTTC
CDR3: CASSPLNAGEETQYF
D: .
V: TRBV28
size: .
J: TRBJ2-5

DNA: TGTGCCAGCAGCTTTAACGGGGGGGTAGATACGCAGTATTTT
CDR3: CASSFNGGVDTQYF
D: TRBD2
V: TRBV11-1
size: .
J: TRBJ2-3

DNA: TGTGCCAGCAGTAAAAAGGACAGGGGCGACACTGAAGCTTTCTTT
CDR3: CASSKKDRGDTEAFF
D: TRBD1
V: TRBV5-4
size: few
J: TRBJ1-1

DNA: TGTGCCAGCAGCCCACCCTGGGACAGGGGTTACGAGCAGTACTTC
CDR3: CASSPPWDRGYEQYF
D: TRBD1
V: TRBV3-1/TRBV3-2
size: .
J: TRBJ2-7

DNA: TGTGCCAGCAGCCGATCATTGGGGGGGAATGAGCAGTTCTTC
CDR3: CASSRSLGGNEQFF
D: TRBD2
V: TRBV9
size: .
J: TRBJ2-1

DNA: TGCGCCAGCAGTGAACAGCGGGGCACCGGGGAGCTGTTTTTT
CDR3: CASSEQRGTGELFF
D: TRBD2
V: TRBV10-1
size: .
J: TRBJ2-2

DNA: TGTGCCAGCAGCCCCGATGACACCTACGAGCAGTACTTC
CDR3: CASSPDDTYEQYF
D: .
V: TRBV28
size: few
J: TRBJ2-7

DNA: TGCGCCAGCAGCTTGGGAGCGGGAGTTAACACCGGGGAGCTGTTTTTT
CDR3: CASSLGAGVNTGELFF
D: TRBD2
V: TRBV5-1
size: .
J: TRBJ2-2

DNA: TGTGCCAGCAGGGACAGGGTGGGTTCCTACGAGCAGTACTTC
CDR3: CASRDRVGSYEQYF
D: TRBD1
V: TRBV28
size: few
J: TRBJ2-7

DNA: TGTGCCAGCAGTCTTTATAGCAATCAGCCCCAGCATTTT
CDR3: CASSLYSNQPQHF
D: .
V: TRBV2
size: few
J: TRBJ1-5

DNA: TGTGCCAGCAGCCCCGACTTTATCTATGGCTACACCTTC
CDR3: CASSPDFIYGYTF
D: .
V: TRBV28
size: .
J: TRBJ1-2

DNA: TGTGCCAGCAGCCACGGGGGTGGCTACACCTTC
CDR3: CASSHGGGYTF
D: .
V: TRBV3-1/TRBV3-2
size: .
J: TRBJ1-2

DNA: TGTGCCAGCAGTTGGTTAGCGGGAGGGCCGGACGGGGAGCTGTTTTTT
CDR3: CASSWLAGGPDGELFF
D: TRBD2
V: TRBV27
size: .
J: TRBJ2-2

DNA: TGTGCCAGCAGCCAAGGTGCGGGCAGCTCCTACGAGCAGTACTTC
CDR3: CASSQGAGSSYEQYF
D: .
V: TRBV3-1/TRBV3-2
size: .
J: TRBJ2-7

DNA: TGTGCCAGCAGTCTCAGACAGGGGTTATACAATGAGCAGTTCTTC
CDR3: CASSLRQGLYNEQFF
D: TRBD1
V: TRBV2
size: .
J: TRBJ2-1

DNA: TGTGCCAGCAGTTACTCCCCTGGACTAGCGGATAGGGCCTACGAGCAGTACTTC
CDR3: CASSYSPGLADRAYEQYF
D: TRBD2
V: TRBV6-2/TRBV6-3
size: .
J: TRBJ2-7

DNA: TGTGCCAGCAGTTTATCCGGGGACACTGAAGCTTTCTTT
CDR3: CASSLSGDTEAFF
D: .
V: TRBV12-3/TRBV12-4
size: .
J: TRBJ1-1

DNA: TGCAGCGTTGAGGCGGGACTAGGTAACACCGGGGAGCTGTTTTTT
CDR3: CSVEAGLGNTGELFF
D: TRBD2
V: TRBV29-1
size: .
J: TRBJ2-2

DNA: TGTGCCAGCAGTGGACAGGGGCGGGATCAGCCCCAGCATTTT
CDR3: CASSGQGRDQPQHF
D: TRBD1
V: TRBV2
size: .
J: TRBJ1-5

DNA: TGCAGCGTTGAGGTCCTAGCGGGAGGGTTAAACACCGGGGAGCTGTTTTTT
CDR3: CSVEVLAGGLNTGELFF
D: TRBD2
V: TRBV29-1
size: .
J: TRBJ2-2

DNA: TGTGCCAGCAGTTTATTTTCCGACAGGGGGAAGGAATACACTGAAGCTTTCTTT
CDR3: CASSLFSDRGKEYTEAFF
D: TRBD1
V: TRBV27
size: .
J: TRBJ1-1

DNA: TGTGCCATCAGTGAAGGACAGGGAACCTACAATGAGCAGTTCTTC
CDR3: CAISEGQGTYNEQFF
D: TRBD1
V: TRBV10-3
size: once
J: TRBJ2-1

DNA: TGTGCCAGTAAACCAGGGTTGGGCAATCAGCCCCAGCATTTT
CDR3: CASKPGLGNQPQHF
D: .
V: TRBV19
size: .
J: TRBJ1-5

DNA: TGCGCCAGCAGCGTCCGGGACAGGGGGGAGTCCGGGAATTCACCCCTCCACTTT
CDR3: CASSVRDRGESGNSPLHF
D: TRBD1
V: TRBV5-1
size: .
J: TRBJ1-6

DNA: TGCGCCAGCAGCTTTGAAACTCCTGGTTCACCCCTCCACTTT
CDR3: CASSFETPGSPLHF
D: .
V: TRBV5-1
size: .
J: TRBJ1-6

DNA: TGTGCCAGCAGTTACTACGGAGCAGATACGCAGTATTTT
CDR3: CASSYYGADTQYF
D: .
V: TRBV6-5
size: .
J: TRBJ2-3

DNA: TGTGCCAGCAGCTTTTCAGTTAAGGGGCAGTTTAATTCACCCCTCCACTTT
CDR3: CASSFSVKGQFNSPLHF
D: .
V: TRBV11-2
size: once
J: TRBJ1-6

DNA: TGTGCCAGCAGTTACGGACAGGGAGGGACCCAGTACTTC
CDR3: CASSYGQGGTQYF
D: TRBD1
V: TRBV6-2/TRBV6-3
size: .
J: TRBJ2-5

DNA: TGTGCCAGCAGAATAAACCAGGGTTCAACTAATTCACCCCTCCACTTT
CDR3: CASRINQGSTNSPLHF
D: .
V: TRBV28
size: .
J: TRBJ1-6

DNA: TGTGCCAGCAGCTTAGCCGGGGTGTCGCTCCTTCTTCCAACCTACTCTGGAAACACCATATATTTT
CDR3: CASSLAGVSLLLPTYSGNTIYF
D: .
V: TRBV7-2
size: .
J: TRBJ1-3

DNA: TGTGCCATCACTCCAGGACAGGGGAACACTGAAGCTTTCTTT
CDR3: CAITPGQGNTEAFF
D: TRBD1
V: TRBV10-3
size: .
J: TRBJ1-1

DNA: TGTGCCTCTCAGACGGAGAAAGGGGCCAACGTCCTGACTTTC
CDR3: CASQTEKGANVLTF
D: .
V: TRBV6-6
size: medium-sized
J: TRBJ2-6

DNA: TGTGCCAGCAGTTGGGCCAATCAGCCCCAGCATTTT
CDR3: CASSWANQPQHF
D: .
V: TRBV28
size: .
J: TRBJ1-5

DNA: TGTGCCAGCAGCCAGGGGGCTGGCGGGAGCTATGGCTACACCTTC
CDR3: CASSQGAGGSYGYTF
D: TRBD1
V: TRBV7-9
size: .
J: TRBJ1-2

DNA: TGTGCCATCAGTGAGTTTTCCCTATACAGGGGCCCCGGATTAACCGTCGGGGAGCTGTTTTTT
CDR3: CAISEFSLYRGPGLTVGELFF
D: TRBD1
V: TRBV10-3
size: .
J: TRBJ2-2

DNA: TGTGCCACTGCATCGGACAGCAACTATGGCTACACCTTC
CDR3: CATASDSNYGYTF
D: .
V: TRBV18
size: once
J: TRBJ1-2

DNA: TGTGCCAGCTCACAGGGGGGGATCACTGAAGCTTTCTTT
CDR3: CASSQGGITEAFF
D: .
V: TRBV18
size: .
J: TRBJ1-1

DNA: TGTGCCAGCAGCTCCGGACTAGCGGGGAACTACAATGAGCAGTTCTTC
CDR3: CASSSGLAGNYNEQFF
D: TRBD2
V: TRBV13
size: .
J: TRBJ2-1

DNA: TGTGCCAGTAGTATGGCACAGCACTACAATGAGCAGTTCTTC
CDR3: CASSMAQHYNEQFF
D: .
V: TRBV19
size: .
J: TRBJ2-1

DNA: TGCGCCAGCAGGGGCGGACTAGCGGGAGTCGGGGAGACCCAGTACTTC
CDR3: CASRGGLAGVGETQYF
D: TRBD2
V: TRBV5-1
size: .
J: TRBJ2-5

DNA: TGTGCCAGCAGTGGTCACTGGAGCAATCAGCCCCAGCATTTT
CDR3: CASSGHWSNQPQHF
D: .
V: TRBV28
size: .
J: TRBJ1-5

DNA: TGCGCCAGCAGCTTGACAGCGGGAACGGGCGGGGAGCTGTTTTTT
CDR3: CASSLTAGTGGELFF
D: TRBD2
V: TRBV5-1
size: .
J: TRBJ2-2

DNA: TGTGCCAACGGAATAGAGGGACTTTCTAACTATGGCTACACCTTC
CDR3: CANGIEGLSNYGYTF
D: .
V: TRBV2
size: .
J: TRBJ1-2

DNA: TGTGCCAGCAGTTTTCCAGGGGGATCCTACGAGCAGTACTTC
CDR3: CASSFPGGSYEQYF
D: TRBD1
V: TRBV6-2/TRBV6-3
size: .
J: TRBJ2-7

DNA: TGTGCCAGCACCCCCCGTCCGAACACCGGGGAGCTGTTTTTT
CDR3: CASTPRPNTGELFF
D: .
V: TRBV7-3
size: .
J: TRBJ2-2

DNA: TGTGCCAGCAGCTTAGACCTAGCGGGAGCCGGGGAGCTGTTTTTT
CDR3: CASSLDLAGAGELFF
D: TRBD2
V: TRBV7-2
size: few
J: TRBJ2-2

DNA: TGTGCCAGCAGCTTAGAGACAGGGGGTTCACCCCTCCACTTT
CDR3: CASSLETGGSPLHF
D: TRBD1
V: TRBV7-9
size: .
J: TRBJ1-6

DNA: TGTGCCAGCAGTTTGCTCGGGGGTAGTGGCTACACCTTC
CDR3: CASSLLGGSGYTF
D: .
V: TRBV28
size: .
J: TRBJ1-2

DNA: TGTGCCAGCAGTCAGGGACAGGGGCCTAACTACGAGCAGTACTTC
CDR3: CASSQGQGPNYEQYF
D: TRBD1
V: TRBV11-2
size: .
J: TRBJ2-7

DNA: TGTGCCAGCAGCCCGACAGGGTTCACCTACGAGCAGTACTTC
CDR3: CASSPTGFTYEQYF
D: TRBD1
V: TRBV6-2/TRBV6-3
size: .
J: TRBJ2-7

DNA: TGTGCCAGCAGCGCAGGGATTGGGACCCAGTACTTC
CDR3: CASSAGIGTQYF
D: .
V: TRBV9
size: .
J: TRBJ2-5

DNA: TGTGCCAGTAGTAGGGAGGGGAGCAACTATGGCTACACCTTC
CDR3: CASSREGSNYGYTF
D: .
V: TRBV19
size: .
J: TRBJ1-2

DNA: TGTGCCAGCAGTGAAGGGCCAGGGACTGAAGCTTTCTTT
CDR3: CASSEGPGTEAFF
D: .
V: TRBV2
size: .
J: TRBJ1-1

DNA: TGTGCCAGCAGCCGTCCCTTTCGTTGGACAGGGGGCTACGAGCAGTACTTC
CDR3: CASSRPFRWTGGYEQYF
D: TRBD1
V: TRBV14
size: .
J: TRBJ2-7

DNA: TGTGCCAGCAGTTTTGAGACAGCCTACAATGAGCAGTTCTTC
CDR3: CASSFETAYNEQFF
D: .
V: TRBV28
size: .
J: TRBJ2-1